Listed here is a single TCR beta chain. The sample originates from a study of cytomegalovirus exposure and HLA in healthy donors. 60 Vbeta and 13 Jbeta primers were used in PCR. TCRdb's table, derived via immunoSEQ multiplex PCR, lists solely in-frame clones and lacks some. Here the sample spans around 200,000 clones, 75% to 80% being singletons. The CDR3 runs 17 residues. The clonotype comes from a male donor in good health and CMV-seronegative. The chain is built from TRBV12-2 and TRBJ1-1; TRBD1 was called by the table and not checked on the DNA. TRBV12-2 is deemed a pseudogene. The sample consisted of PBMCs. The CDR3 nucleotides read TGTGCAAGTCGCGCCTGCCGGGACAACTACATGAACACTGAAGCTTTCTTT. Amino acids: CASRACRDNYMNTEAFF.